This entry describes one TCR beta chain. What it binds is unknown. This sample is part of a study of beta chain features in type 1 diabetes. Study-wide background: Investigators examined approximately 110,000,000 sorted cells across all samples. Study-wide points: VDJ junctions in type 1 diabetes patients carried more deletions and fewer insertions.

The study reverse transcribed the entire isolated RNA, so it sequenced expressed TCRB transcripts. The study sequenced naive, central memory and regulatory T cell samples to an average of about 3.57 million reads. Using immunoSEQ multiplex PCR, the repertoire was profiled, and TCRdb retains in-frame clones only, with some absent. The sample holds 200,000 to 300,000 clones, roughly 30% seen once. This receptor was identified in a man aged 30 to 45 in good health. Sequenced material: central memory CD4+ T cells from blood.

This CDR3 is CASSLRVGEKLFF. The CDR3 DNA follows: TGTGCCAGCAGCTTAAGGGTAGGGGAAAAACTGTTTTTT. The chain is built from TRBV7-6 and TRBJ1-4; D is unresolved. Trimming pared 2 bases from V and 8 bases from J, leaving 9 bases between. CDR1 is SGHVS and CDR2 is FNYEAQ in the germline V gene. The CDR3 totals 13 residues.